This T cell receptor beta chain was recovered during a study of T-cell reconstitution after alpha-beta-depleted transplantation in children. Whole-study results and caveats: Several hundred expanded graft clones reportedly supplied alpha-beta T cells about two months after transplant. Among T cells one year after transplant, newly produced cells accounted for most counts and diversity. From surviving recipient T cells and thymic progenitors came the high day-60 TCRbeta diversity observed in some patients.

Concerning this clonotype: Its matching antigen is unknown. A much larger clone is a single base away; this may be a read error. The conserved phenylalanine or tryptophan is not found at the CDR3 terminus, so this likely reflects a read error.

It was with unique molecular identifiers that the TCRbeta library was prepared. Each CDR3 protein gets one entry after TCRdb re-called the PCR reads with MiXCR. The sample contains hundreds of thousands of distinct CDR3 sequences, around 14% of which appear only once. The sequence was obtained from a girl under 10 years old with congenital amegakaryocytic thrombocytopenia, due to receive a stem cell transplant. The sample consisted of PBMCs, taken before TCRalphabeta/CD19-depleted stem cell transplant.

The CDR3 reads CASTLVGPSETQYL. In DNA, the CDR3 is TGTGCCAGCACCCTTGTGGGGCCTTCGGAGACCCAGTACTTG. This rearrangement joins TRBV7-9 to TRBJ2-5, with D possibly being TRBD1 (5 bases). The CDR3 has 14 residues. Trimming shortened V by 7 bases and J by 5 bases, and 17 bases separated the two germline ends. CDR1 is SEHNR, CDR2 FQNEAQ, per germline (reference sequence).